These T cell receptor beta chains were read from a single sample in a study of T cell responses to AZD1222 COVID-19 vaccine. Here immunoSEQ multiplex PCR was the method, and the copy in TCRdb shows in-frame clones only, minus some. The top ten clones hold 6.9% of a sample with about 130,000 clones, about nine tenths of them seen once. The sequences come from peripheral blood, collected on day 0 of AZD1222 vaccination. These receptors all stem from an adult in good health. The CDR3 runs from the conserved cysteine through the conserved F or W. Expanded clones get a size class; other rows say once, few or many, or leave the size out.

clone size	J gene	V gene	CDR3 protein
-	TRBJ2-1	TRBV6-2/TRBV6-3	CASSYSRVFYEQFF
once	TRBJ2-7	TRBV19	CASSISGQGAYEQYF
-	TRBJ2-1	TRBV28	CASTTGGNEQFF
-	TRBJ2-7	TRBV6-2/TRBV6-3	CASSQPADSSYEQYF
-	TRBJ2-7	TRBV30	CAWSTGTYEQYF
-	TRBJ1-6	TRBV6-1	CASSEIRTEGPLHF
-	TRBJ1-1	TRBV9	CASSGGNTEAFF
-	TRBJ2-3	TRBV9	CASSVVGGGASGSTQYF
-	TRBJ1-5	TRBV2	CASRPGQGGNQPQHF
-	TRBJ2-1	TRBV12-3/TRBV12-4	CASSQGADEQFF
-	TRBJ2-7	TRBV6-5	CASSYGGTIPYEQYF
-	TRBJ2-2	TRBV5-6	CASSLGGLDTGELFF
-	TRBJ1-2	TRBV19	CASSIDSIYGYTF
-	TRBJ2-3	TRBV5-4	CASSLGMVSTDTQYF
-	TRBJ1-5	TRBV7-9	CASSLGDSLSQPQHF
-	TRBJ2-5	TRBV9	CASSRWDGGETQYF
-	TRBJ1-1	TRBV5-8	CASSFRGSTEAFF
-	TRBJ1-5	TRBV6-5	CASRRTVNQPQHF
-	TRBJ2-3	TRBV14	CASRGDTQYF
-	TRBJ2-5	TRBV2	CASSERRRLQETQYF
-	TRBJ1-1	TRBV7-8	CASSLRVGFTEAFF
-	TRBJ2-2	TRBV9	CASTPANTGELFF
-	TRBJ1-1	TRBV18	CASSPVMDTEAFF
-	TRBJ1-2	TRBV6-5	CASQTEGYTF
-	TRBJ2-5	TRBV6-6	CASRMTGDRETQYF
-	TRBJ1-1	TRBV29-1	CSVEGNTEAFF
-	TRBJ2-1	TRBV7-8	CATSRQDSSSYNEQFF
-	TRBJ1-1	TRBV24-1	CATSDSRGGGEAFF
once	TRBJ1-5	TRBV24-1	CAVEGTGSNQPQHF
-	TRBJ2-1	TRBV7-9	CASRDSVSSYNEQFF
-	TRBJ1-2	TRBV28	CASSSSGTGDYGYTF
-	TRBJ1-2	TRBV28	CASSLTGNFYGYTF
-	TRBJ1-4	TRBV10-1	CASSEYGTRRVEKLFF
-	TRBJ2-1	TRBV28	CASSLRRSSYNEQFF
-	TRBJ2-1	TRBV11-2	CASSSPLGLSYNEQFF
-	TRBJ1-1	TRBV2	CASSEIGTGGKERNTEAFF
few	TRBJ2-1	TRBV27	CASSRHPNEQFF
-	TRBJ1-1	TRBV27	CASSQGVSTEAFF
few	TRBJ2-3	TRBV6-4	CASSERGATDTQYF
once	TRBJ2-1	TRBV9	CASSVAWSGPTFF
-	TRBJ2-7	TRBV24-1	CATSDPEAYEQYF
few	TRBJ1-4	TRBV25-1	CASRPGSGGLATNEKLFF
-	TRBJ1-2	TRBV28	CASRQTGEIDGYTF
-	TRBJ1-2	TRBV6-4	CASSDPSTHRGENYGYTF
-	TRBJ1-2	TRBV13	CASSLNYGYTF